Below, one TCR beta chain is given with its context. Its antigen is still unknown. This sample is part of a study of cytomegalovirus exposure and HLA in healthy donors. Study-level findings and limits: Listed as cytomegalovirus-associated were 150 or so TCR beta chains.

The PCR employed 60 Vbeta primers together with 13 Jbeta primers. Source study methods: Per a later analysis, the number of unique TCR beta chains was roughly 80 million, of which 9 million to 12 million were shared. Only in-frame clones appear in the TCRdb table, and some are missing; sequencing was by immunoSEQ multiplex PCR. The V and J calls and clone size were taken over from that table, and D and trimming were inferred from the DNA. Its table records approximately 190,000 clones. The CDR3 is 15 amino acids. Per the germline V gene, CDR1 is SGHNT and CDR2 is YYREEE (reference sequence). Trimming shortened V by 2 bases and J by 0 bases, and 8 bases separated the two germline ends.

Sequenced input: PBMCs. The sequence was collected from a man aged 25 to 40 in good health and CMV-seronegative. J is TRBJ1-4 and V is TRBV5-4; D gene unclear. This CDR3 is CASSLDQATNEKLFF. The CDR3 coding sequence is TGTGCCAGCAGCTTAGACCAGGCAACTAATGAAAAACTGTTTTTT. Together with reference TRBV5-4 and TRBJ1-4, the CDR3 gives the full variable domain: ETGVTQSPTHLIKTRGQQVTLRCSSQSGHNTVSWYQQALGQGPQFIFQYYREEENGRGNFPPRFSGLQFPNYSSELNVNALELDDSALYLCASSLDQATNEKLFFGSGTQLSVL.